What follows is one T cell receptor beta chain and its context. The antigen remains undetermined. This specimen belongs to a study of cytomegalovirus exposure and HLA in healthy donors. Study conclusions and caveats: The study listed about 150 cytomegalovirus-associated TCR beta chains. Researchers reported that a few CMV-associated chains were confirmed in vitro as CMV antigen-specific.

Germline V CDR1 and CDR2: SGHDT, YYEEEE. The CDR3 contains 16 residues. The V gene end was trimmed by 0 bases and the J gene end by 5 bases; junction bases not matched to a gene: 9. TCRdb keeps only in-frame clones here, not all; method: immunoSEQ multiplex PCR. The table has about 65,000 clones, just under 95% seen once; the top ten hold roughly 4.4%. The source is a man aged 18-30 years in good health and CMV-seropositive. V usage is TRBV5-6 and J usage is TRBJ1-2; 8 positions agree with TRBD1. Sequencing was done on a sample of PBMCs. The CDR3 DNA is TGTGCCAGCAGCTTGGCTGGTCAGGGGGCGCGGTATGGCTACACCTTC. Amino acids: CASSLAGQGARYGYTF.